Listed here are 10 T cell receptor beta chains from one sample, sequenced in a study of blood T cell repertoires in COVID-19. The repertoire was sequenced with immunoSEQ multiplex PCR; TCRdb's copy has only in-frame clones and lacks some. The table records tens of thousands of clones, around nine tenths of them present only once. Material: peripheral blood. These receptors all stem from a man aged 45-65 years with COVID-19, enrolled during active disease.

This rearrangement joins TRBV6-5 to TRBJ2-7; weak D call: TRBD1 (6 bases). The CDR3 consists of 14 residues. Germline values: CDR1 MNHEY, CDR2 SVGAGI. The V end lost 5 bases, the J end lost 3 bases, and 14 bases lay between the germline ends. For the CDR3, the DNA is TGTGCCAGCAGTCCGTACAGGGTTGGCTACGAGCAGTACTTC. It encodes CASSPYRVGYEQYF.

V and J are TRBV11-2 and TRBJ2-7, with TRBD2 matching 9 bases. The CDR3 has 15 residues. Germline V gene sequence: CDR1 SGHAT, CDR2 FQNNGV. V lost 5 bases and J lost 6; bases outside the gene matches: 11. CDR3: CASSPLAGVGGEQYF. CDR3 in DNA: TGTGCCAGCAGCCCCTTAGCGGGAGTGGGGGGCGAGCAGTACTTC.

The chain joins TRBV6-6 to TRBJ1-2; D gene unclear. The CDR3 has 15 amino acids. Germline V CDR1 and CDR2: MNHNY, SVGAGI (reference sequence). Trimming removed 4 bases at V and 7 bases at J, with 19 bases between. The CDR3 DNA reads TGTGCCAGCAGTTCCTCTCGACCCGGGTCGACTGGCTACACCTTC. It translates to CASSSSRPGSTGYTF.

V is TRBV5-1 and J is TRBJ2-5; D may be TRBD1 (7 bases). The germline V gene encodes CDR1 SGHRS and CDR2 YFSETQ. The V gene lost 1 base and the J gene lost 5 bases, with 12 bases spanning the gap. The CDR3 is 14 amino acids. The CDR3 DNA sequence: TGCGCCAGCAGCTTGTTGTCAGGGGGGGAGACCCAGTACTTC. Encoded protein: CASSLLSGGETQYF.

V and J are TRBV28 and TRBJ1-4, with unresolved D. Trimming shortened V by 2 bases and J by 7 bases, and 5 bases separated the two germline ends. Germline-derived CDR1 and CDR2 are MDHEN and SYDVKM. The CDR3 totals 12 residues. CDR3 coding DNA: TGTGCCAGCAGTTTAGTCGTTGAAAAACTGTTTTTT. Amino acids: CASSLVVEKLFF.

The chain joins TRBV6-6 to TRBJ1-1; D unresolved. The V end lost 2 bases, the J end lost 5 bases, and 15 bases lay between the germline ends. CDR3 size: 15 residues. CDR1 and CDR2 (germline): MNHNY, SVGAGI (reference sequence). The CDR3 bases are TGTGCCAGCAGTTACCCTGACTGGGAGACAACTGAAGCTTTCTTT. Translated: CASSYPDWETTEAFF.

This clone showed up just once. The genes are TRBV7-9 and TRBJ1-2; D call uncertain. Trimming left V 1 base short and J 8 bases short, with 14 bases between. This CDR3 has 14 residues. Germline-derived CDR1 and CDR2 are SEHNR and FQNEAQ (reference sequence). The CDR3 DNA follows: TGTGCCAGCAGCTTAGTAGCGGGATTGGAGGGCTACACCTTC. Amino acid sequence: CASSLVAGLEGYTF.

CDR3 DNA: TGTGCCAGCAGCGCACACACGGCGACTAGCGGGACCTACAATGAGCAGTTCTTC. The encoded protein is CASSAHTATSGTYNEQFF. The V and J genes are TRBV9 and TRBJ2-1; 11 bases line up with TRBD2. Germline CDR1 reads SGDLS; CDR2 reads YYNGEE. The V gene end was trimmed by 3 bases and the J gene end by 2 bases; junction bases not matched to a gene: 10. The CDR3 contains 18 residues.

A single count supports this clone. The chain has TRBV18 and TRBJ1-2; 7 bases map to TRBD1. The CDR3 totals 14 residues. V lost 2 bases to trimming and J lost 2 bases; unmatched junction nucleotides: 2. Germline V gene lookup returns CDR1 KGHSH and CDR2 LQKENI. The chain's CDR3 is CASSPGQANYGYTF. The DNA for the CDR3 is TGTGCCAGCTCACCAGGACAGGCCAACTATGGCTACACCTTC.

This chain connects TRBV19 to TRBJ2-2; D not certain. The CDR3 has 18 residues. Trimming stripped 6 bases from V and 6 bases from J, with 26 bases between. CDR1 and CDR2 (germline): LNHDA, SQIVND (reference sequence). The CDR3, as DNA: TGTGCCAGTAGATCCGCAGCTGCTCGACACAGATGGTCCGGGGAGCTGTTTTTT. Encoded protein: CASRSAAARHRWSGELFF. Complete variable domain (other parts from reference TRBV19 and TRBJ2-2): DGGITQSPKYLFRKEGQNVTLSCEQNLNHDAMYWYRQDPGQGLRLIYYSQIVNDFQKGDIAEGYSVSREKKESFPLTVTSAQKNPTAFYLCASRSAAARHRWSGELFFGEGSRLTVL.